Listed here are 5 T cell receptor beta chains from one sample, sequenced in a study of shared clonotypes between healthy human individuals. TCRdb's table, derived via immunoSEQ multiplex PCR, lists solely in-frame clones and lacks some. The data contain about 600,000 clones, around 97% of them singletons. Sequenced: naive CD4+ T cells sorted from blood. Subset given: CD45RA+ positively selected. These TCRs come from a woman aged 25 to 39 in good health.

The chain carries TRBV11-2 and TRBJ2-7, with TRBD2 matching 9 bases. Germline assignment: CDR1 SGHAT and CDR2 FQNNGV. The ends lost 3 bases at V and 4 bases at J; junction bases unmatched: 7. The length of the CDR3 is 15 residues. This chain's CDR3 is CASSLRLAGNYEQYF. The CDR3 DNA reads TGTGCCAGCAGCTTGAGGCTAGCGGGGAATTACGAGCAGTACTTC.

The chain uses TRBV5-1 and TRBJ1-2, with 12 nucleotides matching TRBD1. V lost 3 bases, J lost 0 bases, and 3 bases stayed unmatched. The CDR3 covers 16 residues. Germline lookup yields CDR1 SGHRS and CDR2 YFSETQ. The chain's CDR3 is CASSSGQGASNYGYTF. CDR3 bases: TGCGCCAGCAGCTCGGGACAGGGGGCTTCTAACTATGGCTACACCTTC.

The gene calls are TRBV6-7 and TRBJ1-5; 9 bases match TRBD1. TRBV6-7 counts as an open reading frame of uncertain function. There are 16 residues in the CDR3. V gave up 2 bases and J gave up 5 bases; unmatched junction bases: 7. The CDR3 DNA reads TGTGCCAGCAGTTACGCCGACAGGGGGAAGGATCAGCCCCAGCATTTT. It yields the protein CASSYADRGKDQPQHF.

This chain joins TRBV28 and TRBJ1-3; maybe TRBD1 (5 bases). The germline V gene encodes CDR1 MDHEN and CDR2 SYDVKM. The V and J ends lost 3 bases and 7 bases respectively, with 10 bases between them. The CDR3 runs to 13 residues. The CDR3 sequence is CASSFRGQNTIYF. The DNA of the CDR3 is TGTGCCAGCAGTTTTCGGGGCCAGAACACCATATATTTT.

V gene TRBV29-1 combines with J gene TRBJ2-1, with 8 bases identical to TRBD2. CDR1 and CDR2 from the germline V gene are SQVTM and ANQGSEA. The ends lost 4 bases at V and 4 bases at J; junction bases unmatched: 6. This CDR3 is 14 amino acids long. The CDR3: CSVVGTRRYNEQFF. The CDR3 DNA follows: TGCAGCGTTGTGGGGACTAGGCGGTACAATGAGCAGTTCTTC.